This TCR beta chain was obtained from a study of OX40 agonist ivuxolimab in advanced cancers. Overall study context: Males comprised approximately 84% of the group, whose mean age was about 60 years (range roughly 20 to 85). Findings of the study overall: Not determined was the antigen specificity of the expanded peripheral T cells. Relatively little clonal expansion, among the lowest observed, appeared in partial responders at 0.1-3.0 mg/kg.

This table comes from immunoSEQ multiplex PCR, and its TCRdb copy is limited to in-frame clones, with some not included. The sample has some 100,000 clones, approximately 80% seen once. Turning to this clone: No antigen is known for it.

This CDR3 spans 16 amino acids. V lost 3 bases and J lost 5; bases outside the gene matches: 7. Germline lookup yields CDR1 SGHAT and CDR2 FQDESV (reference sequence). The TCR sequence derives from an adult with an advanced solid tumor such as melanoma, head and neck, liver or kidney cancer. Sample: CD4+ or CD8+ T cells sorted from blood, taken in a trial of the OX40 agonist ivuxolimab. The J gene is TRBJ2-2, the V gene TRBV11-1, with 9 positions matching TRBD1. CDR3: CASSFVLQGATGELFF. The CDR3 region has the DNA TGTGCCAGCAGCTTTGTTTTACAGGGGGCGACCGGGGAGCTGTTTTTT.